The entry below describes one T cell receptor (beta chain). Its target is not known. CDR3 size: 13 residues. V shed 5 bases and J shed 0 bases, with 8 bases lying between them. Looked up from germline, CDR1 is DFQATT and CDR2 is SNEGSKA (reference sequence). This sample was taken from a study of early T cells in non-severe SARS-CoV-2 infection. Study-level information: The sequenced material was bulk RNA from unsorted whole blood, and its chains were unpaired. Study-wide points: Anti-spike CD8 responses were favored by VDJdb matching, which missed private and CD4 specificities.

Each CDR3 protein is one row after TCRdb ran MiXCR on the 5' RACE reads. The profile shows about 98,000 distinct CDR3 sequences, 9.5% to 12% of them singletons. The rearrangement uses TRBV20-1 and TRBJ1-3; D is unclear. The TCR comes from an adult who was a healthcare worker with PCR-confirmed SARS-CoV-2 infection or an uninfected control (not recorded which). Material: whole blood. CDR3 sequence: CSARIPSGNTIYF. In DNA, the CDR3 is TGCAGTGCTCGGATACCCTCTGGAAACACCATATATTTT.